The rows below give T cell receptor beta chains drawn from one sample of a study of T-cell memory formation after mild COVID-19. TCRdb re-called the 5' RACE reads through MiXCR, storing one row per CDR3 protein. The sample includes a few hundred thousand distinct CDR3 sequences, more than 15% of them seen just once. The sequenced material came from PBMCs or a T cell subset sorted from them (not recorded which). These receptors were obtained from a young man who had mild COVID-19 (a few samples of this study predate the infection). Cell type and time point are not known. The CDR3 runs from the conserved cysteine through the conserved F or W. The D gene is left open where the match is weak. Only some rows state a clone size, as once, few, many or a class for expanded clones.

j_call | v_call | clone_size | d_call | cdr3_nt | cdr3_aa
TRBJ1-1 | TRBV29-1 | . | . | TGCAGCGTTGATAGGGGATACACTGAAGCTTTCTTT | CSVDRGYTEAFF
TRBJ2-1 | TRBV7-9 | . | TRBD1 | TGTGCCAGCAGCTTTCACAGGGGGCCCTCAACCTACAATGAGCAGTTCTTC | CASSFHRGPSTYNEQFF
TRBJ2-1 | TRBV20-1 | . | TRBD2 | TGCAGTGCTAGAGACCCCTCTCCTAGCGGGGGATACAATGAGCAGTTCTTC | CSARDPSPSGGYNEQFF
TRBJ1-3 | TRBV4-2 | few | . | TGTGCCAGCAGCCAGGGACTTCTCTCTGGAAACACCATATATTTT | CASSQGLLSGNTIYF
TRBJ1-5 | TRBV7-2 | . | . | TGTGCCAGCAGCCAGTGGGGGGAACATCAGCCCCAGCATTTT | CASSQWGEHQPQHF
TRBJ2-3 | TRBV7-9 | many | TRBD1 | TGTGCCAGCAGCTCCACAGGGGCCATTCCCACAGATACGCAGTATTTT | CASSSTGAIPTDTQYF
TRBJ2-2 | TRBV11-1 | . | TRBD1 | TGTGCCAGCAGCCCGTTATCTCAGGGGGCGGAAACAGAGCTGTTTTTT | CASSPLSQGAETELFF
TRBJ2-3 | TRBV29-1 | . | . | TGCAGCCTAAGGACCGGCCGCACAGATACGCAGTATTTT | CSLRTGRTDTQYF
TRBJ1-2 | TRBV5-1 | . | . | TGCGCCAGCAGCTTGGGGGGCGGCCGAGCTAACTATGGCTACACCTTC | CASSLGGGRANYGYTF
TRBJ2-3 | TRBV7-2 | . | TRBD1 | TGTGCCAGCAGCCCAGGACAGGGAGTGGGAGATACGCAGTATTTT | CASSPGQGVGDTQYF
TRBJ2-7 | TRBV20-1 | . | . | TGCAGTGCTAGAAAGGTGGGTCGACAGGACATAAGCTACGAGCAGTACTTC | CSARKVGRQDISYEQYF
TRBJ1-2 | TRBV6-4 | few | . | TGTGCCAGCAGAGAGGACCCCTCGGGGGGCTACACCTTC | CASREDPSGGYTF
TRBJ1-1 | TRBV11-2 | few | TRBD1 | TGTGCCAGCAGTTATACAGGGGGCAAGACTGAAGCTTTCTTT | CASSYTGGKTEAFF
TRBJ1-1 | TRBV7-9 | . | . | TGTGCCAGCAGCTATGGGGGGAGGACTGAAGCTTTCTTT | CASSYGGRTEAFF
TRBJ2-3 | TRBV2 | few | . | TGTGCCAGCAGTTTGACTAGTTACACAGATACGCAGTATTTT | CASSLTSYTDTQYF
TRBJ2-5 | TRBV20-1 | few | . | TGCAGTGCTAGTCGCGTAGCCAATGTCTTAGAGACCCAGTACTTC | CSASRVANVLETQYF
TRBJ1-2 | TRBV12-3/TRBV12-4 | few | . | TGTGCCAGCAGTTTTGCGTCTGTGCCGTACTATGGCTACACCTTC | CASSFASVPYYGYTF
TRBJ1-1 | TRBV4-3 | few | TRBD1 | TGCGCCAGCAGCCAAGAAGGGGGACAGTACACTGAAGCTTTCTTT | CASSQEGGQYTEAFF
TRBJ1-6 | TRBV20-1 | few | . | TGCAGTGTTAGGACAGCGTCTAATTCACCCCTCCACTTT | CSVRTASNSPLHF
TRBJ2-5 | TRBV7-7 | few | TRBD2 | TGTGCTAGCAGCTTAAGCGGGGGAGGGATGGAGACCCAGTACTTC | CASSLSGGGMETQYF
TRBJ2-5 | TRBV28 | . | TRBD1 | TGTGCCAGCGGAGCCGGGACAGGGCGGGAGACCCAGTACTTC | CASGAGTGRETQYF
TRBJ2-2 | TRBV11-2 | . | . | TGTGCCAGCAGCTTAGCCCCGGCAGGGGGGATCCGGGAGCTGTTTTTT | CASSLAPAGGIRELFF
TRBJ2-7 | TRBV5-1 | many | . | TGCGCCAGCAGCCCGGTAGAGGCTGTGTCGTACGAGCAGTACTTC | CASSPVEAVSYEQYF
TRBJ1-3 | TRBV20-1 | . | . | TGCAGTGGGACACCGGGCCCCTCTGGAAACACCATATATTTT | CSGTPGPSGNTIYF